These 21 T cell receptor beta chains originate from one sample sequenced in a study of blood T cell repertoires in COVID-19. The repertoire was sequenced with immunoSEQ multiplex PCR; TCRdb's copy has only in-frame clones and lacks some. The table lists some 130,000 clones, 65% to 90% of them singletons. The material sequenced was peripheral blood. The receptors were gathered from an elderly man with acute or convalescent COVID-19.

The genes are TRBV11-1 and TRBJ1-2; TRBD1 agrees at 10 bases. CDR1 SGHAT and CDR2 FQDESV come from the germline V gene (reference sequence). The CDR3 runs to 16 residues. Trimming took 4 bases from V and 2 from J; bases not matched to a gene: 7. This chain's CDR3 is CASSSRTGGTNYGYTF. The CDR3 nucleotides read TGTGCCAGCAGCTCCCGGACAGGGGGGACCAACTATGGCTACACCTTC.

This chain connects TRBV6-5 to TRBJ2-7, with 14 positions matching TRBD2. Germline V CDR1 and CDR2: MNHEY, SVGAGI. Losses at the gene ends were 8 bases for V and 4 bases for J; bases not matched to a gene: 4. The CDR3 covers 14 residues. The CDR3 DNA sequence: TGTGCCAGCCAGGGGACTAGCGGGAGTTACGAGCAGTACTTC. It codes for CASQGTSGSYEQYF.

This clone showed up just once. This chain uses TRBV19 with TRBJ1-5; D uncertain. The V and J ends lost 9 bases and 0 bases respectively, with 15 bases between them. The CDR3 totals 15 residues. Germline lookup yields CDR1 LNHDA and CDR2 SQIVND (reference sequence). The CDR3: CASAMGSHSNQPQHF. CDR3 DNA: TGTGCCAGCGCTATGGGCAGCCATAGCAATCAGCCCCAGCATTTT.

The chain uses TRBV9 and TRBJ2-3; D gene unclear. V lost 0 bases and J 6 bases, leaving 5 bases between the germline ends. Germline assignment: CDR1 SGDLS and CDR2 YYNGEE. The CDR3 is made up of 12 amino acids. CDR3 sequence reads: CASSVVADTQYF. The DNA for the CDR3 is TGTGCCAGCAGCGTAGTAGCTGATACGCAGTATTTT. The variable domain in full, with the rest retrieved from reference TRBV9 and TRBJ2-3, is DSGVTQTPKHLITATGQRVTLRCSPRSGDLSVYWYQQSLDQGLQFLIQYYNGEERAKGNILERFSAQQFPDLHSELNLSSLELGDSALYFCASSVVADTQYFGPGTRLTVL.

V and J are TRBV11-2 and TRBJ2-7; 12 nucleotides line up with TRBD2. The junction had 1 base not matched to a gene; V was cut back by 5 bases and J by 2 bases. CDR3 length equals 14 residues. The germline CDR1 and CDR2 sequences are SGHAT and FQNNGV. CDR3 sequence reads: CASSRLAGAYEQYF. The DNA for the CDR3 is TGTGCCAGCAGCCGACTAGCGGGGGCCTACGAGCAGTACTTC.

This clone was seen just once. The rearrangement uses TRBV11-2 and TRBJ1-3; weak D call: TRBD1 (6 bases). V dropped 5 bases and J dropped 4 bases, with 18 bases sitting between them. The length of the CDR3 is 16 residues. Germline CDR1 is SGHAT and CDR2 is FQNNGV. The CDR3 region is CASSLGGGRPGNTIYF. As DNA, the CDR3 is TGTGCCAGCAGCCTGGGGGGGGGCCGTCCGGGAAACACCATATATTTT.

V is TRBV1 and J is TRBJ1-6. TRBV1 is an annotated pseudogene. This CDR3 has 16 residues. The CDR3 nucleotides read TGCACCAGCAGCCAAGAGAACGGGGAGGTTAGTTCACCCCTCCACTTT. Amino acids: CTSSQENGEVSSPLHF.

The chain employs TRBV4-1 and TRBJ1-5; the D gene is possibly TRBD1 (6 bases). V was clipped by 2 bases and J by 0 bases, with 14 bases between them. The germline V gene has CDR1 MGHRA and CDR2 YSYEKL. The CDR3 spans 17 residues. CDR3 amino acids: CASSQHPGGHSNQPQHF. The CDR3 nucleotides read TGCGCCAGCAGCCAACACCCGGGGGGGCATAGCAATCAGCCCCAGCATTTT.

This sequence joins TRBV3-1 (or the pseudogene TRBV3-2) and TRBJ2-1, with TRBD2 matching over 7 bases. The trim removed 0 bases at V and 4 bases at J, leaving 9 bases unmatched. This CDR3 has 17 amino acids. Looked up from germline, CDR1 is LGHDT and CDR2 is YNNKEL (reference sequence). In DNA form, the CDR3 reads TGTGCCAGCAGCCAAGATATAACGGGAGGAGGATACAATGAGCAGTTCTTC. This gives the protein CASSQDITGGGYNEQFF.

The chain is built from TRBV7-8 and TRBJ2-1; TRBD1 agrees at 8 bases. In germline, CDR1 is SGHVS, CDR2 FQNEAQ. The length of the CDR3 is 15 residues. J gave up 6 bases and V 6 bases, and 10 bases lay outside the gene matches. The CDR3 loop reads CASRATGTGSNEQFF. CDR3 nucleotide sequence: TGTGCCAGCAGAGCTACCGGGACAGGTAGCAATGAGCAGTTCTTC.

The rearrangement joins TRBV14 to TRBJ1-2; 8 nucleotides align to TRBD1. There are 16 residues in the CDR3. The germline gives CDR1 SGHDN, CDR2 FVKESK. With 0 bases clipped from V and 4 bases from J, the junction kept 7 bases outside the gene matches. The CDR3 DNA follows: TGTGCCAGCAGCCAAGATGTTCCAGGGGGCCTCTATGGCTACACCTTC. Protein sequence: CASSQDVPGGLYGYTF.

V usage is TRBV5-4 and J usage is TRBJ1-2; D perhaps matches TRBD1 (6 bases). The CDR3 loop spans 15 amino acids. The V gene lost 4 bases and the J gene lost 8 bases, with 21 bases spanning the gap. The germline V gene has CDR1 SGHNT and CDR2 YYREEE (reference sequence). CDR3 amino acids: CASSPELGGRRGYTF. In DNA form, the CDR3 reads TGTGCCAGCAGCCCCGAGCTGGGGGGGCGTAGGGGCTACACCTTC. Combining the CDR3 with reference TRBV5-4 and TRBJ1-2 gives the whole variable domain ETGVTQSPTHLIKTRGQQVTLRCSSQSGHNTVSWYQQALGQGPQFIFQYYREEENGRGNFPPRFSGLQFPNYSSELNVNALELDDSALYLCASSPELGGRRGYTFGSGTRLTVV.

To note about this clone: The identical CDR3 is also encoded by other nucleotide sequences in the sample. The chain is built from TRBV9 and TRBJ1-4; 8 bases match TRBD1. CDR3 length: 14 amino acids. Germline values: CDR1 SGDLS, CDR2 YYNGEE. The trim removed 4 bases at V and 4 bases at J, leaving 3 bases unmatched. DNA of the CDR3: TGTGCCAGCAGCACAGGACAGGGTAATGAAAAACTGTTTTTT. Its protein product is CASSTGQGNEKLFF.

The chain couples TRBV7-8 to TRBJ2-2; the D gene is possibly TRBD1 (6 bases). V was cut by 5 bases and J by 4 bases, with 17 bases left in between. The CDR3 contains 16 residues. CDR1 and CDR2 from the germline V gene are SGHVS and FQNEAQ. Here the CDR3 DNA reads TGTGCCAGCAGCGAGACGCCGGGACAATTCACCGGGGAGCTGTTTTTT. Its translation: CASSETPGQFTGELFF. The whole variable domain, remainder taken from reference TRBV7-8 and TRBJ2-2, is GAGVSQSPRYKVAKRGQDVALRCDPISGHVSLFWYQQALGQGPEFLTYFQNEAQLDKSGLPSDRFFAERPEGSVSTLKIQRTQQEDSAVYLCASSETPGQFTGELFFGEGSRLTVL.

The V call is TRBV6-2 or TRBV6-3, the J call TRBJ1-5; 7 positions match TRBD1. This CDR3 has 16 amino acids. Germline V gene data show CDR1 as MNHEY and CDR2 as SVGEGT. V shed 0 bases and J 2 bases; nucleotides not matched to a gene: 4. CDR3 sequence reads: CASSYSKGAGNQPQHF. DNA for the CDR3: TGTGCCAGCAGTTACTCGAAGGGGGCTGGCAATCAGCCCCAGCATTTT.

This clone was observed a handful of times. The chain links TRBV27 to TRBJ2-3; 12 bases are a match to TRBD2. The CDR3 contains 15 residues. Germline trimming cut 8 bases from V and 8 bases from J; bases unmatched to any gene: 11. The germline gives CDR1 MNHEY, CDR2 SMNVEV (reference sequence). The CDR3 region is CASVRTSGALSTQYF. The CDR3 DNA is TGTGCCAGCGTTAGGACTAGCGGGGCCTTGAGTACGCAGTATTTT.

V and J are TRBV18 and TRBJ2-5; 11 positions agree with TRBD2. This CDR3 comprises 18 residues. V was clipped by 0 bases and J by 1 base; unmatched bases: 7. Germline lookup yields CDR1 KGHSH and CDR2 LQKENI. Here the CDR3 DNA reads TGTGCCAGCTCACCACCGCCTAGCGGGGGGATCCTCCAAGAGACCCAGTACTTC. Protein: CASSPPPSGGILQETQYF.

This clone was detected only once. The chain combines TRBV5-1 with TRBJ2-1; TRBD2 is a possible D gene (6 bases). The CDR3 is 15 amino acids. Per the germline V gene, CDR1 is SGHRS and CDR2 is YFSETQ. With 0 bases removed from V and 9 bases from J, the gap between germline ends came to 16 bases. This chain's CDR3 is CASSLDLILAREQFF. CDR3 sequence (DNA): TGCGCCAGCAGCTTGGATTTAATACTAGCTCGTGAGCAGTTCTTC.

The chain joins TRBV2 to TRBJ1-6; a possible D gene is TRBD1 (5 bases). Germline CDR1 is SNHLY and CDR2 is FYNNEI. Trimming removed 4 bases from V and 4 bases from J, with 8 bases in between. The CDR3 runs to 14 residues. The chain's CDR3 is CASSVSGYNSPLHF. CDR3 bases: TGTGCCAGCAGTGTTTCAGGGTATAATTCACCCCTCCACTTT.

Turning to this clone: Other DNA sequences in this specimen translate into the identical CDR3. The CDR3 coding sequence is TGTGCCAGCAGCCCACAGGGGGACTATGGCTACACCTTC. This codes for CASSPQGDYGYTF. The V call is TRBV3-1 (or the pseudogene TRBV3-2), the J call TRBJ1-2; TRBD1 matches at 8 bases. The CDR3 runs 13 residues. Losses at the gene ends were 4 bases for V and 3 bases for J; bases not matched to a gene: 1. Germline V CDR1 and CDR2: LGHDT, YNNKEL (reference sequence).

This chain joins TRBV3-1 (or the pseudogene TRBV3-2) and TRBJ2-1, with D maybe TRBD2 (5 bases). V dropped 1 base and J dropped 9 bases, with 13 bases sitting between them. The germline gives CDR1 LGHDT, CDR2 YNNKEL (reference sequence). This CDR3 has 14 residues. The CDR3 DNA reads as TGTGCCAGCAGCCAAGGGCGGGTGTTTCGTGAGCAGTTCTTC. It translates to CASSQGRVFREQFF.